This TCR beta chain was identified during a study of CD8 T cells in ankylosing spondylitis (dated by TCRdb to about 2017). Background for the entire study: To find TCR variants linked to disease, the study profiled T cell receptor beta repertoires in ankylosing spondylitis patients and healthy donors. In total, the full study cohort was made up of about 110 healthy donors and 25 to 30 ankylosing spondylitis patients. Peripheral blood was sampled, and synovial fluid was also collected from ankylosing spondylitis patients.

The sample holds a few counts of this clonotype. Its antigen is currently not known. No base-level quality is on record; no much larger clone is a single base apart. Instrument used: Illumina HiSeq 2500. Quantitative 5'-RACE with molecular barcodes was used to prepare TCR beta libraries. As for how the authors treated the data: Disease-linked TCR variants were identified with a new computational method built on a probabilistic model of VDJ rearrangement. TCRdb ran its own pipeline on the public reads, namely fastp trimming at Q25 and MiXCR clone calling, and kept in-frame beta chains. Rows are combined by CDR3 protein, so each entry shows the most common genes and DNA. TCRdb, not the authors, supplied the V and J calls. This sample holds under 200,000 distinct CDR3 sequences; around a tenth were observed only once. The ten largest make up roughly 16% of the sample. Deletion took 0 bases off V and 4 bases off J, with a span of 10 bases between the germline ends. CDR1 and CDR2 were assigned from the germline V gene as SGDLS and YYNGEE. Its CDR3 holds 14 amino acids, cysteine through phenylalanine. Of all the DNA, just the CDR3 is kept, 42 bases in frame from base 1.

What the authors observed across the whole study: The disease-linked clones had a CD8+ phenotype and were found at relatively low frequencies in peripheral blood. A TCR beta motif of several highly homologous amino acid variants appeared characteristic of blood from ankylosing spondylitis patients. Significant enrichment of the disease-linked clones was reported in matched synovial fluid samples from ankylosing spondylitis patients. Some motif variants had previously been reported in the synovial fluid and blood of reactive arthritis patients, which suggests shared mechanisms of disease initiation.

The sequencing sample was made of blood, either unsorted or a sorted T cell fraction (not recorded which). This sequence uses TRBV9 and TRBJ2-5, with no confidently assigned D gene. The source is a female donor with ankylosing spondylitis or in good health (not recorded which). The CDR3 reads as follows: CASSVEGNPETQYF. Read as DNA, the sequence is TGTGCCAGCAGCGTAGAAGGTAACCCAGAGACCCAGTACTTC.